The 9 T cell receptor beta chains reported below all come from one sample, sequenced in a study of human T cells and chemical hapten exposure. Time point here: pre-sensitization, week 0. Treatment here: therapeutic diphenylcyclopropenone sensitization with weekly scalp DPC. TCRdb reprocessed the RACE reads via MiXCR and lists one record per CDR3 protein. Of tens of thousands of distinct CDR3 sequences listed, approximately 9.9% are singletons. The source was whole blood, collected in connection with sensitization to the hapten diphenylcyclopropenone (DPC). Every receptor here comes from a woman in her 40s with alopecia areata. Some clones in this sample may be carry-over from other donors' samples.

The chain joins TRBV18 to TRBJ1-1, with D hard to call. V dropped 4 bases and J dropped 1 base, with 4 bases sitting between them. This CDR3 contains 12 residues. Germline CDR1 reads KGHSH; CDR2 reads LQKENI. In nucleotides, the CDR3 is TGTGCCAGCTCACTGGGGAACACTGAAGCTTTCTTT. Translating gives CASSLGNTEAFF.

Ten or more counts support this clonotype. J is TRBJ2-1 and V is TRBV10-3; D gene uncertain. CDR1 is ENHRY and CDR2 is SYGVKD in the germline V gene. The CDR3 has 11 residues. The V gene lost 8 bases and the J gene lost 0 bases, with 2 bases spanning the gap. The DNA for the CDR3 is TGTGCCATCTCCTCCTACAATGAGCAGTTCTTC. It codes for CAISSYNEQFF.

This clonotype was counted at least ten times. The CDR3 region is CASRSDSLAGRAFF. CDR3 coding DNA: TGTGCCAGCAGATCGGACAGCCTCGCGGGAAGGGCTTTCTTT. The V gene is TRBV6-5, the J gene TRBJ1-1, with a tentative D call TRBD1 (6 bases). CDR3 length: 14 amino acids. The V and J ends lost 6 bases and 11 bases respectively, with 22 bases between them. Germline V gene lookup returns CDR1 MNHEY and CDR2 SVGAGI.

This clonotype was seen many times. The CDR3 sequence: CASSQDRRITDTQYF. For the CDR3, the DNA is TGTGCCAGCAGCCAAGATCGGAGGATCACAGATACGCAGTATTTT. The chain uses TRBV4-2 and TRBJ2-3; D might be TRBD2 (5 bases). Deletions cut 0 bases from V and 2 bases from J, with 9 bases between. Germline CDR1 reads LGHNA; CDR2 reads YNFKEQ. The CDR3 contains 15 residues.

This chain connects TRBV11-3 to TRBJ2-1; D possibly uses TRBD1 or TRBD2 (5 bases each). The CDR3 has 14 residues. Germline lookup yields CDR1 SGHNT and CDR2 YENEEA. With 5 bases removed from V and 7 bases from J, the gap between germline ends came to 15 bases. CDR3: CASSQGPSWNEQFF. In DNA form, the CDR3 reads TGTGCCAGCAGCCAGGGACCTTCCTGGAATGAGCAGTTCTTC.

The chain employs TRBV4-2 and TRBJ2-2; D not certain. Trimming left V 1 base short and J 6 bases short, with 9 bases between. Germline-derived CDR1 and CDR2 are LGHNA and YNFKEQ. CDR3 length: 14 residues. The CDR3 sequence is CASSQVGKAGELFF. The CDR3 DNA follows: TGTGCCAGCAGCCAAGTGGGGAAAGCCGGGGAGCTGTTTTTT.

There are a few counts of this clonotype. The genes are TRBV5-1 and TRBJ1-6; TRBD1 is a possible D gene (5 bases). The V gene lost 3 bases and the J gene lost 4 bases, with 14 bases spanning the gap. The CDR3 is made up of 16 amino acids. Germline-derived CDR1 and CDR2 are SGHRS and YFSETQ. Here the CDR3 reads CASSSGTGGYNSPLHF. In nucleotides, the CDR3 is TGCGCCAGCAGCTCTGGGACCGGGGGGTATAATTCACCCCTCCACTTT. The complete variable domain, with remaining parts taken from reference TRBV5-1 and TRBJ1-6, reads KAGVTQTPRYLIKTRGQQVTLSCSPISGHRSVSWYQQTPGQGLQFLFEYFSETQRNKGNFPGRFSGRQFSNSRSEMNVSTLELGDSALYLCASSSGTGGYNSPLHFGNGTRLTVT.

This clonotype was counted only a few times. CDR3 in amino acids: CASSFNRDRGSPYNEQFF. The CDR3 DNA follows: TGTGCCAGCAGTTTCAACCGGGACAGGGGATCCCCTTACAATGAGCAGTTCTTC. The rearrangement links TRBV12-3 or TRBV12-4 to TRBJ2-1, with 10 bases identical to TRBD1. The CDR3 has 18 residues. V was clipped by 3 bases and J by 4 bases; unmatched bases: 12.

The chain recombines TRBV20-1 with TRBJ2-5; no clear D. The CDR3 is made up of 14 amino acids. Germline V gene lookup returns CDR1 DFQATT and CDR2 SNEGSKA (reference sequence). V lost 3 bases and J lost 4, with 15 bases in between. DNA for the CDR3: TGCAGTGCTAGGGACCCTAGGGCCGGAGAGACCCAGTACTTC. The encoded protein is CSARDPRAGETQYF.